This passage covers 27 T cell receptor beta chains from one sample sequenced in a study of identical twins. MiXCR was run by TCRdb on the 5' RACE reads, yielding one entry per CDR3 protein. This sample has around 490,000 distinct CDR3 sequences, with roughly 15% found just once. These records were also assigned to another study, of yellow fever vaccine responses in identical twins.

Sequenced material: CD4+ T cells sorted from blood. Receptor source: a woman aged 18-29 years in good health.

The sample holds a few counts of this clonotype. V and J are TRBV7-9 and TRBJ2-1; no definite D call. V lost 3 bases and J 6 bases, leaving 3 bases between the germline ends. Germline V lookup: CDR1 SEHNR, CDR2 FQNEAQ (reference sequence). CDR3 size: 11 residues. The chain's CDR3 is CASSFPNEQFF. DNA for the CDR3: TGTGCCAGCAGCTTTCCCAATGAGCAGTTCTTC.

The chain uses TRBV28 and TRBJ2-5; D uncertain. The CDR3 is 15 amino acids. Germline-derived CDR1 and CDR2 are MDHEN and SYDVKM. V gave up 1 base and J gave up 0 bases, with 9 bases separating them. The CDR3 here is CASSLSSSYQETQYF. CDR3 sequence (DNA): TGTGCCAGCAGTTTATCGTCCTCGTACCAAGAGACCCAGTACTTC. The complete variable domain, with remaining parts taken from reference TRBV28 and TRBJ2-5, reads DVKVTQSSRYLVKRTGEKVFLECVQDMDHENMFWYRQDPGLGLRLIYFSYDVKMKEKGDIPEGYSVSREKKERFSLILESASTNQTSMYLCASSLSSSYQETQYFGPGTRLLVL.

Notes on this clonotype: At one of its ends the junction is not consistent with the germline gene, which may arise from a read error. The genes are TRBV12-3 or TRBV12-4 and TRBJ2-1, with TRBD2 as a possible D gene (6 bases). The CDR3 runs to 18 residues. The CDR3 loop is CASTLRASESVVYDEQFF. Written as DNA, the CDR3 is TGTGCCAGCACCCTTCGGGCTAGCGAGAGCGTAGTCTACGATGAGCAGTTCTTC.

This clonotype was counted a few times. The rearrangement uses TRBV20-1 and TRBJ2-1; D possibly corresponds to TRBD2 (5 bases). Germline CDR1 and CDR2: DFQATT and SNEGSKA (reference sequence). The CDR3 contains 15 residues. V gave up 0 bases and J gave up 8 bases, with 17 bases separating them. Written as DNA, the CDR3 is TGCAGTGCTAGAGATCATTTGGAGGTAGCAGATGAGCAGTTCTTC. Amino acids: CSARDHLEVADEQFF.

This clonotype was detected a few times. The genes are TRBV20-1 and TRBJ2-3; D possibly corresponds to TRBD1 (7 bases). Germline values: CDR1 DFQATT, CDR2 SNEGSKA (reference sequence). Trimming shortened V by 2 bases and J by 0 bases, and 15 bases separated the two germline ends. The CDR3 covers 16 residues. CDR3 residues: CSARPPTGTSTDTQYF. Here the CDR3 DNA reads TGCAGTGCTAGACCTCCGACAGGGACTAGCACAGATACGCAGTATTTT.

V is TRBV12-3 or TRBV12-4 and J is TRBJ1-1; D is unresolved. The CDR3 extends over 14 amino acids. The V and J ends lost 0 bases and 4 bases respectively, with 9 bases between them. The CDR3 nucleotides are TGTGCCAGCAGTTTAGCGGAGACGGGCACTGAAGCTTTCTTT. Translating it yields CASSLAETGTEAFF.

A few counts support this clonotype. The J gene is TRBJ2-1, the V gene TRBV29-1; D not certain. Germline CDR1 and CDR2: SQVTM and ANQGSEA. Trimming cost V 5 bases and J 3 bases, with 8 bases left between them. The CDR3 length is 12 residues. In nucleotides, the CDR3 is TGCAGCGTTTCGCCGGGCTACAATGAGCAGTTCTTC. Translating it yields CSVSPGYNEQFF.

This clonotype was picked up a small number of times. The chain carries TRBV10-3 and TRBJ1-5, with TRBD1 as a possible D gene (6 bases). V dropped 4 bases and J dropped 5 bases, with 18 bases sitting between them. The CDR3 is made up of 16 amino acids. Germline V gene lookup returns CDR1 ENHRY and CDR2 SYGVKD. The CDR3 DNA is TGTGCCATCAGTGTTGGGGGGACACCGCGCGATCAGCCCCAGCATTTT. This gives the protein CAISVGGTPRDQPQHF.

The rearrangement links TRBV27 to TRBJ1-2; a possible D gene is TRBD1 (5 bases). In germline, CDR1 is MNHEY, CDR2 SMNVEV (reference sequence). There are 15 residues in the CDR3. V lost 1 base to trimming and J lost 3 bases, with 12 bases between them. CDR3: CASSLYPGTYYGYTF. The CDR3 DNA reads TGTGCCAGCAGTTTATATCCAGGGACCTACTATGGCTACACCTTC.

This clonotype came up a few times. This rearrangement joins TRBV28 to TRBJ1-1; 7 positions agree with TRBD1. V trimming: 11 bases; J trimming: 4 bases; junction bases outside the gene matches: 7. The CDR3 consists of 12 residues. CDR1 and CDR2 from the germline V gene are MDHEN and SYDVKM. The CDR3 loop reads CAGQQGTTEAFF. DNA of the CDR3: TGTGCCGGCCAACAGGGGACCACTGAAGCTTTCTTT.

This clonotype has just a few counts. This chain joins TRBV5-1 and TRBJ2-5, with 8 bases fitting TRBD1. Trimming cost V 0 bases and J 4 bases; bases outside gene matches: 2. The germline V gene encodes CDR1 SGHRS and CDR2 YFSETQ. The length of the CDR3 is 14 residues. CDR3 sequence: CASSLDRGVETQYF. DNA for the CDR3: TGCGCCAGCAGCTTGGACAGGGGGGTAGAGACCCAGTACTTC.

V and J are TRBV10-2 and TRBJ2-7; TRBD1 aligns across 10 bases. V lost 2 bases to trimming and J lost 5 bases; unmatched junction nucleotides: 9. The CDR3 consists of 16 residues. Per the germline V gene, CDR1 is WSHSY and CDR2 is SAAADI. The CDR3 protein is CASSEGARTGGHEQYF. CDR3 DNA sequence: TGCGCCAGCAGTGAGGGAGCTAGGACAGGGGGGCACGAGCAGTACTTC.

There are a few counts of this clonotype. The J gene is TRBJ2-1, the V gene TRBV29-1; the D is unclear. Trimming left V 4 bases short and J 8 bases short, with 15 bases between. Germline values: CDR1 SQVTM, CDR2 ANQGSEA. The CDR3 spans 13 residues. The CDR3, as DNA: TGCAGCGTTGGATTAGGGCAGCTCGATGAGCAGTTCTTC. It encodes CSVGLGQLDEQFF.

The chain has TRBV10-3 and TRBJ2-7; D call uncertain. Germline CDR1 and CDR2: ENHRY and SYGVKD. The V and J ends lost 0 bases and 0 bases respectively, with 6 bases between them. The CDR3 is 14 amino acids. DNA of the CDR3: TGTGCCATCAGTGAGTCGTACAGCTCCTACGAGCAGTACTTC. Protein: CAISESYSSYEQYF.

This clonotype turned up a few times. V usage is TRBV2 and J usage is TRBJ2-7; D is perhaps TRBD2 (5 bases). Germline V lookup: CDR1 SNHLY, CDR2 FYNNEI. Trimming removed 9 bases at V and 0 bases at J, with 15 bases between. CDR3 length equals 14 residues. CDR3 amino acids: CASWSREPSYEQYV. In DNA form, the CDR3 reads TGTGCCAGTTGGTCGAGGGAGCCCTCCTACGAGCAGTACGTC.

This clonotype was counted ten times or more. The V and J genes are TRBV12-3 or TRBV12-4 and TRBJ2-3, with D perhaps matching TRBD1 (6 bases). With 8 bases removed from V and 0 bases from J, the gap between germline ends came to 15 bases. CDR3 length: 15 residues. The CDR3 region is CASVTGLTSTDTQYF. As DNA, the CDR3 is TGTGCCAGCGTAACAGGGTTGACTAGCACAGATACGCAGTATTTT.

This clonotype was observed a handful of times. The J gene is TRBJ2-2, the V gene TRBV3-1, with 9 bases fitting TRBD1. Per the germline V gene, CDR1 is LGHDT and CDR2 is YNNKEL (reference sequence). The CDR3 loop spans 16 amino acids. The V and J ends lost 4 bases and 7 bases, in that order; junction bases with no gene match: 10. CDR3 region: CASSPGQGKRNGELFF. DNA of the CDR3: TGTGCCAGCAGCCCGGGACAGGGAAAGAGGAACGGGGAGCTGTTTTTT. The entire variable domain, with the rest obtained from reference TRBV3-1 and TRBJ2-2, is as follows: DTAVSQTPKYLVTQMGNDKSIKCEQNLGHDTMYWYKQDSKKFLKIMFSYNNKELIINETVPNRFSPKSPDKAHLNLHINSLELGDSAVYFCASSPGQGKRNGELFFGEGSRLTVL.

The CDR3 DNA reads TGTGCCAGCAGCTCGGGACAGGGGACGCAAGAGACCCAGTACTTC. This gives the protein CASSSGQGTQETQYF. This chain connects TRBV7-2 to TRBJ2-5, with TRBD1 matching over 10 bases. CDR1 SGHTA and CDR2 FQGNSA come from the germline V gene. This CDR3 has 15 residues. V shed 4 bases and J 2 bases; nucleotides not matched to a gene: 4.

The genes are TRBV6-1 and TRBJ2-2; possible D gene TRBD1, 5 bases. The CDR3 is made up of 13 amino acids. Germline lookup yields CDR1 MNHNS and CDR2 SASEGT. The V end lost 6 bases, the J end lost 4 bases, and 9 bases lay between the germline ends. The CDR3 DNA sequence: TGTGCCAGCAGCAAAAGGGGCACCGGGGAGCTGTTTTTT. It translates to CASSKRGTGELFF.

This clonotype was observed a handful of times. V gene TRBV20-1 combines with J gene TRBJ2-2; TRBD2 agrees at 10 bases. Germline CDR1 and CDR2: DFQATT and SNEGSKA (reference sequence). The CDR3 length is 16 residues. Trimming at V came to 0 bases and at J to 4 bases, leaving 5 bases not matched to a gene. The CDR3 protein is CSARDLSSGGTGELFF. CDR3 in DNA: TGCAGTGCTAGAGATCTATCTAGCGGGGGCACCGGGGAGCTGTTTTTT.

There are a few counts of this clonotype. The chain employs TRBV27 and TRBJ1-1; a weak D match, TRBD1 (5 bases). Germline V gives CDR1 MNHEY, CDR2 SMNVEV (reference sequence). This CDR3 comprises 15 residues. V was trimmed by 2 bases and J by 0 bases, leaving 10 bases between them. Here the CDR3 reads CASSLMGTLNTEAFF. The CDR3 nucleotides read TGTGCCAGCAGTTTAATGGGGACGCTGAACACTGAAGCTTTCTTT.

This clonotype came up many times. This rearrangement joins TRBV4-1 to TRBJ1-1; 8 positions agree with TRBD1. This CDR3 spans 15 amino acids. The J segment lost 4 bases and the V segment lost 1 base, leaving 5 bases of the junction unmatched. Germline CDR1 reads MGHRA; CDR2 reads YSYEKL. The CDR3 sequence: CASSQGRGRVTEAFF. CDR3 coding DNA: TGCGCCAGCAGCCAAGGCAGGGGGCGAGTCACTGAAGCTTTCTTT.

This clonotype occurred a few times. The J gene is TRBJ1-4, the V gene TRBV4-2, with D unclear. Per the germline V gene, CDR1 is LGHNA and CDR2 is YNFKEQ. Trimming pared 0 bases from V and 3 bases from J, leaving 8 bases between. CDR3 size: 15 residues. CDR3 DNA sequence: TGTGCCAGCAGCCAAGAGGTGGAGTCTAATGAAAAACTGTTTTTT. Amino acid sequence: CASSQEVESNEKLFF.

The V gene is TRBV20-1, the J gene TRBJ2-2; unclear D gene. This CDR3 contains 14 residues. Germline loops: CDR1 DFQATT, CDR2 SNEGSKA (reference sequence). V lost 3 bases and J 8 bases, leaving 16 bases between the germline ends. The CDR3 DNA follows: TGCAGTGCTAGGACTGGACGGGTTATGGGGGAGCTGTTTTTT. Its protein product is CSARTGRVMGELFF.

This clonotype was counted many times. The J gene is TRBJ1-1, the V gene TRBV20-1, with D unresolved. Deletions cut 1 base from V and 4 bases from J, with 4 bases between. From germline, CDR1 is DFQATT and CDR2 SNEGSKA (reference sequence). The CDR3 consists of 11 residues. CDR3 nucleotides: TGCAGTGCTAGAGGGGTCACTGAAGCTTTCTTT. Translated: CSARGVTEAFF.

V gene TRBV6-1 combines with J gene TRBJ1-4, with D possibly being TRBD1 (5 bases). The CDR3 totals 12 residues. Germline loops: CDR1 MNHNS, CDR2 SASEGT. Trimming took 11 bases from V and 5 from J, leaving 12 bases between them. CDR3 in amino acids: CAGGGQNEKLFF. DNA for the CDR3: TGTGCCGGGGGAGGGCAGAATGAAAAACTGTTTTTT.

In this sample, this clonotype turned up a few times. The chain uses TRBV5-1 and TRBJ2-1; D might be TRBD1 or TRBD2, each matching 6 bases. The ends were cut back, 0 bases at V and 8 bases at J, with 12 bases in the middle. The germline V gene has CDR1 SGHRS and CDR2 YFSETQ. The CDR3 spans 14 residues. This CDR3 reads CASSLAMGGDEQFF. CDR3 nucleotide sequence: TGCGCCAGCAGCTTGGCGATGGGGGGCGATGAGCAGTTCTTC. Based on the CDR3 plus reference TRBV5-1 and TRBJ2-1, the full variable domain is KAGVTQTPRYLIKTRGQQVTLSCSPISGHRSVSWYQQTPGQGLQFLFEYFSETQRNKGNFPGRFSGRQFSNSRSEMNVSTLELGDSALYLCASSLAMGGDEQFFGPGTRLTVL.